Listed below are T cell receptor beta chains from one sample, sequenced in a study of cytomegalovirus exposure and HLA in healthy donors. Some clones are missing from TCRdb's copy, which holds only in-frame ones; the method was immunoSEQ multiplex PCR. Here the sample spans 210,000 or so clones, around nine tenths being singletons. Sequencing was performed on PBMCs. The receptor set was obtained from a woman younger than 30 in good health and CMV-seronegative. The CDR3 runs from the conserved cysteine through the conserved F or W. A D gene is named only where the DNA matches it firmly. Where a row states a size, it is once, few, many or the class of an expanded clone; other rows omit it.

J gene,clone size,V gene,D gene,CDR3 DNA,CDR3 protein
TRBJ2-7,NA,TRBV2,TRBD2,TGTGCCAGCAGTGAAAGGAGCCTAGCGGGACCAAGGTACGAGCAGTACTTC,CASSERSLAGPRYEQYF
TRBJ1-1,NA,TRBV7-2,TRBD1,TGTGCCAGCAGCACCCGGACAGGGTCCACTGAAGCTTTCTTT,CASSTRTGSTEAFF
TRBJ1-2,once,TRBV29-1,NA,TGCAGCGTTGACAGGGGTGTTGGCTACACCTTC,CSVDRGVGYTF
TRBJ2-1,NA,TRBV19,NA,TGTGCCAGTAGTACGGACAGAAATGAGCAGTTCTTC,CASSTDRNEQFF
TRBJ1-1,NA,TRBV7-9,NA,TGTGCCAGCAGCTTAGAATTAGGGGTGAACACTGAAGCTTTCTTT,CASSLELGVNTEAFF
TRBJ2-1,once,TRBV27,TRBD2,TGTGCCAGCAGTTCTTACAAACTAGCGGGAGTTTCGAATGAGCAGTTCTTC,CASSSYKLAGVSNEQFF
TRBJ2-2,NA,TRBV5-1,NA,TGCGCCAGCAGCTTTTTTGGCCGAGGGGGGAACACCGGGGAGCTGTTTTTT,CASSFFGRGGNTGELFF
TRBJ2-2,NA,TRBV2,TRBD2,TGTGCCAGCAGTCGTCAAACCGGGACTAGTGTGACCGGGGAGCTGTTTTTT,CASSRQTGTSVTGELFF
TRBJ1-1,NA,TRBV19,NA,TGTGCCAGTAGTATAGATCAGGCCCGATATGAAGCTTTCTTT,CASSIDQARYEAFF
TRBJ2-5,NA,TRBV9,TRBD1,TGTGCCAGCAGCTTCCGGGACAGGGTTCAAGAGACCCAGTACTTC,CASSFRDRVQETQYF
TRBJ1-5,NA,TRBV7-8,TRBD1,TGTGCCAGCAGCCCAACAGGGGGCGATCAGCCCCAGCATTTT,CASSPTGGDQPQHF
TRBJ1-5,NA,TRBV27,NA,TGTGCCAGCTCATCCCAGGGTAGGGGTGGAAGGCAGCCCCAGCATTTT,CASSSQGRGGRQPQHF
TRBJ2-7,NA,TRBV4-1,TRBD2,TGCGCCAGCAGCCAAGCGGGAGGGATTACCTACGAGCAGTACTTC,CASSQAGGITYEQYF
TRBJ2-3,NA,TRBV5-1,TRBD1,TGCGCCAGCAGCTTCCGGGACAGCAGCACAGATACGCAGTATTTT,CASSFRDSSTDTQYF
TRBJ1-2,NA,TRBV28,TRBD1,TGTGCCAGCAGCCCCAGGGGGCGTTCCTATGGCTACACCTTC,CASSPRGRSYGYTF
TRBJ2-1,once,TRBV28,TRBD2,TGTGCCAGCAGTTTTGGCGGGAGCCCCGTGTACAACGAGCAGTTCTTC,CASSFGGSPVYNEQFF
TRBJ2-4,NA,TRBV27,TRBD1,TGTGCCAGCAGTTTATCAGGGACAGGGTTATCCAAAAACATTCAGTACTTC,CASSLSGTGLSKNIQYF
TRBJ1-1,NA,TRBV18,TRBD1,TGTGCCAGCTCACCGATGTCCAGGGGGAGGAACACTGAAGCTTTCTTT,CASSPMSRGRNTEAFF
TRBJ2-2,NA,TRBV6-5,NA,TGTGCCAGCAGTTACGCTAGCACCGGGGAGCTGTTTTTT,CASSYASTGELFF
TRBJ2-1,NA,TRBV29-1,TRBD2,TGCAGCGCCGCCCCTTTAGCGGGACCCTACAATGAGCAGTTCTTC,CSAAPLAGPYNEQFF
TRBJ2-5,NA,TRBV11-2,NA,TGTGCCAGCAGCTTAACGTCGGGGACCCAGTACTTC,CASSLTSGTQYF
TRBJ1-2,NA,TRBV5-4,NA,TGTGCCAGCAGCTTGGCCAAAAATCTGCCAGCGATAAACTATGGCTACACCTTC,CASSLAKNLPAINYGYTF
TRBJ2-3,NA,TRBV27,TRBD2,TGTGCCAGCAGGGCGGGAGGGCTTTTCAATACGCAGTATTTT,CASRAGGLFNTQYF
TRBJ2-1,NA,TRBV7-9,TRBD2,TGTGCCAGCAGCCGCGGGACTAGTGTTAGCAATGAGCAGTTCTTC,CASSRGTSVSNEQFF
TRBJ1-4,NA,TRBV18,TRBD1,TGTGCCAGCCGACCAACAGGGGCGACAACTAATGAAAAACTGTTTTTT,CASRPTGATTNEKLFF
TRBJ2-7,NA,TRBV2,NA,TGTGCCAGCATGGGGACTGCGTCCCACGAGCAGTACTTC,CASMGTASHEQYF
TRBJ2-1,NA,TRBV28,TRBD2,TGTGCCAGCAGTATAGCTAGCGGGGGGCTCTACAATGAGCAGTTCTTC,CASSIASGGLYNEQFF
TRBJ1-4,NA,TRBV13,TRBD1,TGTGCCAGCAGCGAGACCGGGACAGAAAATGAAAAACTGTTTTTT,CASSETGTENEKLFF
TRBJ1-3,NA,TRBV5-1,NA,TGCGCCAGCAGCTTGGACTTGGGACAAAGCTCTGGAAACACCATATATTTT,CASSLDLGQSSGNTIYF
TRBJ1-2,NA,TRBV19,TRBD1,TGTGCCAGTAGTTGGTTCGACAGGGAATATGGCTACACCTTC,CASSWFDREYGYTF
TRBJ1-2,once,TRBV7-9,NA,TGTGCCAGCAGCTTGCGTAAAGGCGGAGGATCTAACTATGGCTACACCTTC,CASSLRKGGGSNYGYTF
TRBJ2-5,NA,TRBV6-1,TRBD2,TGTGCCAGCAGTGTGGACCGGGGGGGGAGGGTCCAAGAGACCCAGTACTTC,CASSVDRGGRVQETQYF
TRBJ1-3,NA,TRBV5-4,TRBD1,TGTGCCAGCAGCTTGGCTCCGGGACAGGTACCTGGAAACACCATATATTTT,CASSLAPGQVPGNTIYF
TRBJ1-1,NA,TRBV7-9,NA,TGTGCCAGCAGCGAACAAACTATGAACACTGAAGCTTTCTTT,CASSEQTMNTEAFF
TRBJ2-1,once,TRBV16,TRBD1,TGTGCCAGCAGCCAACCGGGACAGGGGGCCCGCAATGAGCAGTTCTTC,CASSQPGQGARNEQFF
TRBJ2-1,NA,TRBV9,NA,TGTGCCAGCAGCGTAGGACTAGACTCCTACAATGAGCAGTTCTTC,CASSVGLDSYNEQFF
TRBJ1-2,NA,TRBV27,TRBD1,TGTGCCAGCAGTTACTTGTCCCGGGACAGTAACTATGGCTACACCTTC,CASSYLSRDSNYGYTF
TRBJ2-1,NA,TRBV6-4,TRBD2,TGTGCCAGCAGTGACGCTAGCGGGAGTTACAATGAGCAGTTCTTC,CASSDASGSYNEQFF
TRBJ2-2,few,TRBV29-1,TRBD1,TGCAGCGTTGTAGGCAGGGGGCGCGCCACCGGGGAGCTGTTTTTT,CSVVGRGRATGELFF
TRBJ2-1,NA,TRBV10-3,NA,TGTGCCATCAGTGGTGCGGCGGCTGAGCAGTTCTTC,CAISGAAAEQFF
TRBJ2-1,NA,TRBV27,TRBD2,TGTGCCAGCAGTATGGGACCGGGACTAGCGGGTAATGAGCAGTTCTTC,CASSMGPGLAGNEQFF
TRBJ2-7,NA,TRBV7-6,TRBD2,TGTGCCAGCAGCTTAGCTGGCGGGGGTACCTACGAGCAGTACTTC,CASSLAGGGTYEQYF
TRBJ2-7,NA,TRBV29-1,TRBD1,TGCAGCGTCTCTACAGGGGGAAGCTCCTACGAGCAGTACTTC,CSVSTGGSSYEQYF
TRBJ1-5,NA,TRBV11-3,NA,TGTGCCAGCAGCTTAGCTGGTCCCCCTCGAACAGGAAAGAGTCAGCCCCAGCATTTT,CASSLAGPPRTGKSQPQHF
TRBJ2-7,NA,TRBV11-2,NA,TGTGCCAGCAGCTTAGAGGCGGGTAACTCCTACGAGCAGTACTTC,CASSLEAGNSYEQYF
TRBJ1-1,NA,TRBV4-2,NA,TGTGCCAGCAGCCAAGACAGGGGTGGGGGGAACACTGAAGCTTTCTTT,CASSQDRGGGNTEAFF
TRBJ2-7,NA,TRBV5-6,TRBD1,TGTGCCAGCAGCTTGCAGGGGGCAGGATTCTACGAGCAGTACTTC,CASSLQGAGFYEQYF
TRBJ2-3,NA,TRBV5-4,NA,TGTGCCAGCAGCGGGGAGCACAGCACAGATACGCAGTATTTT,CASSGEHSTDTQYF
TRBJ1-4,NA,TRBV4-3,NA,TGCGCCAGCAGCCAAGACCCTCCCCTTGGCAGTTCTAATGAAAAACTGTTTTTT,CASSQDPPLGSSNEKLFF
TRBJ2-1,NA,TRBV4-1,TRBD1,TGCGCCAGCAGCCTGACAGGGATCGCTGAGCAGTTCTTC,CASSLTGIAEQFF
TRBJ2-7,NA,TRBV6-6,TRBD2,TGTGCCAGCAGTCGCGGGACTAGCAGCGAGCAGTACTTC,CASSRGTSSEQYF
TRBJ1-1,NA,TRBV10-2,NA,TGCGCCAGCAGTGAGATACAGGGTTGGGGCCGGTTT,CASSEIQGWGRF
TRBJ2-7,NA,TRBV2,NA,TGTGCCAGCAGTGAAGAGGGGCAGGGGTTCTACGAGCAGTACTTC,CASSEEGQGFYEQYF
TRBJ2-3,NA,TRBV7-7,TRBD2,TGTGCTAGCAGCCTCGGGACTAGTTCCCTCACAGATACGCAGTATTTT,CASSLGTSSLTDTQYF
TRBJ2-7,NA,TRBV20-1,NA,TGCAGTGCAATGGACAGTGACGAGCAGTACTTC,CSAMDSDEQYF
TRBJ2-7,NA,TRBV7-9,TRBD1,TGTGCCAGCAGCTCCCTAGGAGGACAGGGTACCTACGAGCAGTACTTC,CASSSLGGQGTYEQYF
TRBJ2-5,NA,TRBV7-2,TRBD2,TGTGCCAGCAGCTTAGTGGGCGGGAGCGGACGAGAGACCCAGTACTTC,CASSLVGGSGRETQYF